Below, 19 T cell receptor beta chains from the same sample are listed, as sequenced in a study of radiation and T cells in renal cell carcinoma (dated by TCRdb to 2018 to 2020). The protocol used for the library was the immunoSEQ multiplex PCR assay. As stored in TCRdb, this immuneACCESS dataset retains in-frame rearrangements with V and J assigned. A fraction of the clones does not appear; measured against another copy, unresolved V genes explain less than half of the discrepancy, and the remainder lacks a known reason. The sample records more than 20,000 clones, over 75% of which are singletons. Of the sample, roughly 31% falls within the top ten clones. This sample's time point label indicates: blood 2 weeks post-SBRT. Taken with the paper, the label for treatment or condition translates to: 15 Gy SBRT to primary tumor, nephrectomy 4 weeks later. The sequences come from blood, collected from a patient whose treatment included radiotherapy and nephrectomy. Receptors originate from a man in his sixties with renal cell carcinoma.

The rearrangement joins TRBV9 to TRBJ1-1; 8 bases are shared with TRBD1. V lost 3 bases to trimming and J lost 4 bases; unmatched junction nucleotides: 8. The CDR3 consists of 15 residues. The germline V gene has CDR1 SGDLS and CDR2 YYNGEE. CDR3 protein: CASSAEDRGGTEAFF. DNA of the CDR3: TGTGCCAGCAGCGCAGAAGACAGGGGAGGCACTGAAGCTTTCTTT.

This chain links TRBV18 with TRBJ2-5; 8 bases are a match to TRBD1. The germline CDR1 and CDR2 sequences are KGHSH and LQKENI. J was trimmed by 4 bases and V by 2 bases; bases with no gene match: 0. CDR3 length equals 13 residues. CDR3 DNA: TGTGCCAGCTCACCAGGACAGGGAGAGACCCAGTACTTC. It codes for CASSPGQGETQYF. Filled out from reference TRBV18 and TRBJ2-5, the complete variable domain reads NAGVMQNPRHLVRRRGQEARLRCSPMKGHSHVYWYRQLPEEGLKFMVYLQKENIIDESGMPKERFSAEFPKEGPSILRIQQVVRGDSAAYFCASSPGQGETQYFGPGTRLLVL.

The chain links TRBV6-6 to TRBJ2-1; tentatively, D is TRBD2 (5 bases). Germline assignment: CDR1 MNHNY and CDR2 SVGAGI (reference sequence). The V end was cut by 11 bases, the J end by 4 bases, with 18 bases between. This CDR3 contains 14 residues. This CDR3 is CASIALHPYNEQFF. The CDR3 coding sequence is TGTGCCTCCATAGCGCTTCATCCATACAATGAGCAGTTCTTC.

This sequence joins TRBV30 and TRBJ1-6, with D possibly TRBD1 on 6 matching bases. V lost 0 bases and J lost 10, with 22 bases in between. Germline V gives CDR1 GTSNPN, CDR2 SVGIG (reference sequence). The CDR3 runs to 17 residues. This CDR3 reads CAWSVPRGGGSRSPLHF. In DNA form, the CDR3 reads TGTGCCTGGAGTGTACCTCGGGGAGGGGGGAGTCGGTCACCCCTCCACTTT.

This rearrangement joins TRBV5-4 to TRBJ1-3; 7 bases fit TRBD1. The CDR3 extends over 14 amino acids. Germline CDR1 reads SGHNT; CDR2 reads YYREEE (reference sequence). Germline trimming cut 5 bases from V and 2 bases from J; bases unmatched to any gene: 4. The CDR3 is CASRAGGPGNTIYF. The CDR3 DNA reads as TGTGCCAGCAGAGCAGGGGGACCTGGAAACACCATATATTTT.

The chain carries TRBV7-9 and TRBJ2-1; D is unclear. Germline V gene lookup returns CDR1 SEHNR and CDR2 FQNEAQ (reference sequence). Trimming removed 7 bases at V and 10 bases at J, with 20 bases between. The CDR3 has 14 residues. CDR3 region: CASTDPPEPWEQFF. The CDR3 coding sequence is TGTGCCAGCACCGACCCACCCGAACCTTGGGAGCAGTTCTTC.

J is TRBJ2-2 and V is TRBV7-6; 9 nucleotides match TRBD1. J gave up 4 bases and V 6 bases, and 18 bases lay outside the gene matches. CDR1 and CDR2 (germline): SGHVS, FNYEAQ. The CDR3 extends over 19 amino acids. The DNA for the CDR3 is TGTGCCAGCAGTTCTACTGCATCCGGGACAGGGTTGGGCACCGGGGAGCTGTTTTTT. Amino acids: CASSSTASGTGLGTGELFF.

This chain connects TRBV10-3 to TRBJ2-5, with TRBD1 matching over 9 bases. J gave up 5 bases and V 7 bases, and 5 bases lay outside the gene matches. The CDR3 covers 13 residues. Germline lookup yields CDR1 ENHRY and CDR2 SYGVKD. The CDR3 reads CAIKRQGGETQYF. CDR3 DNA sequence: TGTGCCATCAAGAGACAGGGGGGCGAGACCCAGTACTTC.

The chain joins TRBV12-5 to TRBJ1-1, with TRBD1 as a possible D gene (5 bases). The CDR3 consists of 15 residues. The ends were cut back, 8 bases at V and 0 bases at J, with 16 bases in the middle. Germline V gene sequence: CDR1 LGHNT, CDR2 FRNRAP. The CDR3 nucleotides are TGTGCTAGTAGGCTTGGGGGATTGGTGAACACTGAAGCTTTCTTT. Its protein is CASRLGGLVNTEAFF. Full variable domain (remainder filled in from reference TRBV12-5 and TRBJ1-1): DARVTQTPRHKVTEMGQEVTMRCQPILGHNTVFWYRQTMMQGLELLAYFRNRAPLDDSGMPKDRFSAEMPDATLATLKIQPSEPRDSAVYFCASRLGGLVNTEAFFGQGTRLTVV.

This clone turned up a few times. This chain connects TRBV7-5 to TRBJ1-5. TRBV7-5 is assigned pseudogene status. There are 14 residues in the CDR3. The CDR3 DNA is TGTGCCAGAAGCCCCTCGGGGGTCAATCAGCCCCAGCATTTT. Translation gives CARSPSGVNQPQHF.

The chain is built from TRBV5-1 and TRBJ1-5, with 7 nucleotides matching TRBD1. This CDR3 region has 17 residues. Looked up from germline, CDR1 is SGHRS and CDR2 is YFSETQ. Trimming at V came to 5 bases and at J to 3 bases, leaving 14 bases not matched to a gene. The CDR3 DNA sequence: TGCGCCAGCAGGGAGACAGGGTCCTTGGATATCAATCAGCCCCAGCATTTT. Translated: CASRETGSLDINQPQHF.

The rearrangement links TRBV6-6 to TRBJ1-1; D is uncertain. Trimming left V 8 bases short and J 6 bases short, with 10 bases between. Per the germline V gene, CDR1 is MNHNY and CDR2 is SVGAGI (reference sequence). CDR3 length: 11 amino acids. The CDR3 DNA is TGTGCCAGCTCGAGGTGGTCTGAAGCTTTCTTT. This translates into CASSRWSEAFF.

The chain's CDR3 is CASSLNPTTRGATTF. The CDR3 coding sequence is TGTGCCAGCAGTTTGAATCCGACTACCAGAGGGGCTACCACCTTC. The rearrangement links TRBV27 to TRBJ1-2, with D possibly matching TRBD1 (5 bases). Germline CDR1 is MNHEY and CDR2 is SMNVEV (reference sequence). The CDR3 totals 15 residues. V was cut by 3 bases and J by 13 bases, with 24 bases left in between.

The chain has TRBV6-1 and TRBJ2-7; the D gene is possibly TRBD2 (5 bases). The CDR3 loop spans 16 amino acids. Germline values: CDR1 MNHNS, CDR2 SASEGT. V lost 2 bases, J lost 0 bases, and 14 bases lay in between. CDR3 region: CASSEKRRKSSYEQYF. CDR3 DNA: TGTGCCAGCAGTGAAAAGCGGCGGAAGAGCTCCTACGAGCAGTACTTC.

This clone is a singleton in its sample. The junction and the germline gene differ at one end; a read error may be behind it. The rearrangement joins TRBV7-9 to TRBJ2-1; D gene uncertain. This CDR3 region has 12 residues. Looked up from germline, CDR1 is SEHNR and CDR2 is FQNEAQ (reference sequence). The CDR3 protein is CASSPSHNEQFF. The CDR3 DNA reads TGTGCCAGCAGCCCCTCCCACAATGAGCAGTTCTTC.

CDR3 nucleotide sequence: TGTGCCAGCAGAACCAGTCTAGGGACAGCCTACGAGCAGTACTTC. It codes for CASRTSLGTAYEQYF. The chain employs TRBV2 and TRBJ2-7, with TRBD1 matching over 7 bases. The germline gives CDR1 SNHLY, CDR2 FYNNEI. V dropped 6 bases and J dropped 2; count of bases not matched to a gene: 10. The CDR3 is 15 residues long.

V is TRBV4-3 and J is TRBJ1-4; a weak D match, TRBD1 (5 bases). Trimming took off 4 bases at V and 10 bases at J, with 19 bases between the two ends. CDR3 length: 15 residues. Germline CDR1 reads LGHNA; CDR2 reads YSLEER. CDR3 loop: CASSLKGPREGKLFF. The DNA of the CDR3 is TGCGCCAGCAGCCTCAAGGGACCCCGTGAAGGAAAACTGTTTTTT.

Only one count was recorded for this clone. This sequence joins TRBV14 and TRBJ2-1, with TRBD2 identical over 9 bases. V lost 6 bases, J lost 4 bases, and 13 bases stayed unmatched. The CDR3 covers 17 residues. Germline loops: CDR1 SGHDN, CDR2 FVKESK. In DNA, the CDR3 is TGTGCCAGCAGTCCAAGAGTGAGCCTAGCGGGGTACAATGAGCAGTTCTTC. Amino acid sequence: CASSPRVSLAGYNEQFF.

V is TRBV7-2 and J is TRBJ2-1; 7 bases fit TRBD1. Germline values: CDR1 SGHTA, CDR2 FQGNSA. The CDR3 extends over 16 amino acids. J lost 0 bases, V lost 5 bases, and 7 bases had no gene match. This CDR3 is CASSLTQGTSYNEQFF. The DNA of the CDR3 is TGTGCCAGCAGCCTTACACAGGGGACCTCCTACAATGAGCAGTTCTTC.